This T cell receptor beta chain was sequenced for a study of cytomegalovirus exposure and HLA in healthy donors. General study findings and limits: Sequencing had likely introduced a cluster of highly shared sequence variants as an artifact.

The PCR employed 60 Vbeta primers together with 13 Jbeta primers. The table came from immunoSEQ multiplex PCR; TCRdb's copy has only in-frame clones and leaves some out. Here the sample spans 150,000 to 200,000 clones, over 70% being singletons. CDR3 length equals 15 residues. V was trimmed by 2 bases and J by 0 bases, leaving 8 bases between them. Germline CDR1 LNHDA, CDR2 SQIVND (reference sequence). A word on this clone: The antigen remains undetermined.

The sequenced sample consisted of PBMCs. This TCR came from a woman aged 18-30 years in good health and CMV-seropositive. This sequence joins TRBV19 and TRBJ2-1, with D possibly matching TRBD1 (6 bases). CDR3 in amino acids: CASSIRTASYNEQFF. The CDR3 DNA sequence: TGTGCCAGTAGTATAAGGACAGCCTCCTACAATGAGCAGTTCTTC.